This T cell receptor (beta chain) derives from a study of CD8 T cells in ankylosing spondylitis. Findings of the study overall: Ankylosing spondylitis blood appeared to be characterized by a TCR beta motif of under ten highly homologous variants. As for the disease-linked clones, they showed a CD8+ phenotype and occurred at relatively low frequencies in peripheral blood.

This clonotype was counted a few times. Its antigen is undetermined. MiXCR, applied by TCRdb to the 5' RACE reads, yields one record per CDR3 protein. This sample has 300,000 to 350,000 distinct CDR3 sequences; roughly 20% occur once, and the top ten carry 3% to 4%. The CDR3 has 17 residues. Per the germline V gene, CDR1 is SGHRS and CDR2 is YFSETQ. The trim removed 4 bases at V and 4 bases at J, leaving 14 bases unmatched. The chain joins TRBV5-1 to TRBJ1-5; 7 bases are shared with TRBD1. The material sequenced was blood, either unsorted or a sorted T cell fraction (not recorded which). This receptor was identified in a female donor with ankylosing spondylitis or in good health (not recorded which). The CDR3 DNA is TGCGCCAGCAGCCCCGGGGCAGGGGGACGACGAAATCAGCCCCAGCATTTT. This codes for CASSPGAGGRRNQPQHF.